These 26 T cell receptor beta chains originate from one sample sequenced in a study of response to subunit inactivated influenza vaccine. TCRdb reprocessed the RT-PCR reads with MiXCR, giving one entry per CDR3 protein. The top ten clones hold roughly 13% of a sample with some 500,000 distinct CDR3 sequences, 13% of them seen once. Material: PBMCs from blood, obtained about 40 days after vaccination. These receptors were taken from a man over 45 who received an inactivated influenza vaccine.

This clonotype was seen a handful of times. This chain links TRBV7-2 with TRBJ2-1; D possibly corresponds to TRBD2 (6 bases). Germline loops: CDR1 SGHTA, CDR2 FQGNSA. V gave up 5 bases and J gave up 4 bases, with 12 bases separating them. The CDR3 runs 14 residues. DNA of the CDR3: TGTGCCAGCAGCCAGGGACTGGAGTACAATGAGCAGTTCTTC. This gives the protein CASSQGLEYNEQFF.

This clonotype has a count of ten or more. The rearrangement joins TRBV6-6 to TRBJ2-2; D is ambiguous. The CDR3 covers 11 residues. V gave up 2 bases and J gave up 8 bases, with 3 bases separating them. From germline, CDR1 is MNHNY and CDR2 SVGAGI (reference sequence). The CDR3 spells CASSYLGELFF. CDR3 nucleotide sequence: TGTGCCAGCAGTTACCTGGGGGAGCTGTTTTTT.

This clonotype was found many times. The chain has TRBV4-2 and TRBJ1-5; possible D gene TRBD1, 5 bases. Trimming cost V 0 bases and J 2 bases, with 11 bases left between them. Germline CDR1 and CDR2: LGHNA and YNFKEQ. The CDR3 has 16 amino acids. The chain's CDR3 is CASSQEAGRGNQPQHF. The CDR3 nucleotides are TGTGCCAGCAGCCAAGAAGCAGGGCGAGGCAATCAGCCCCAGCATTTT.

J is TRBJ2-7 and V is TRBV7-6; perhaps TRBD2 as D (6 bases). The length of the CDR3 is 15 residues. V lost 1 base to trimming and J lost 5 bases, with 15 bases between them. Germline V gene lookup returns CDR1 SGHVS and CDR2 FNYEAQ. The CDR3 spells CASSLERVGLDEQYF. The DNA of the CDR3 is TGTGCCAGCAGCTTAGAGAGGGTGGGACTCGACGAGCAGTACTTC. Supplemented by reference TRBV7-6 and TRBJ2-7, the full variable domain reads GAGVSQSPRYKVTKRGQDVALRCDPISGHVSLYWYRQALGQGPEFLTYFNYEAQQDKSGLPNDRFSAERPEGSISTLTIQRTEQRDSAMYRCASSLERVGLDEQYFGPGTRLTVT.

This clonotype was observed many times. DNA of the CDR3: TGTGCCAGCAGTACAGGGCCCTGGAACACTGAAGCTTTCTTT. Amino acid sequence: CASSTGPWNTEAFF. V is TRBV12-3 or TRBV12-4 and J is TRBJ1-1; D is perhaps TRBD1 (6 bases). V lost 5 bases to trimming and J lost 1 base, with 11 bases between them. The length of the CDR3 is 14 residues.

J is TRBJ2-1 and V is TRBV6-2 or TRBV6-3; D uncertain. This CDR3 is 13 amino acids long. Trimming removed 6 bases at V and 3 bases at J, with 9 bases between. Germline CDR1 MNHEY, CDR2 SVGEGT. The CDR3 nucleotides are TGTGCCAGCAGGGATTTAAGCTACAATGAGCAGTTCTTC. Translated, it gives CASRDLSYNEQFF.

At least ten counts were recorded for this clonotype. The rearrangement uses TRBV20-1 and TRBJ2-1, with D possibly being TRBD1 (6 bases). Per germline, CDR1 DFQATT and CDR2 SNEGSKA (reference sequence). This CDR3 has 15 residues. With 5 bases removed from V and 2 bases from J, the gap between germline ends came to 16 bases. CDR3 DNA: TGCAGTGCTGACGGCCGGGACAAAGCCTACAATGAGCAGTTCTTC. As protein: CSADGRDKAYNEQFF.

The chain combines TRBV29-1 with TRBJ2-3, with TRBD2 matching 8 bases. Germline CDR1 is SQVTM and CDR2 is ANQGSEA. V lost 3 bases to trimming and J lost 0 bases; unmatched junction nucleotides: 8. The CDR3 has 16 amino acids. For the CDR3, the DNA is TGCAGCGTTGATAAGCGGGGGATAACCAGCACAGATACGCAGTATTTT. It specifies CSVDKRGITSTDTQYF.

The table lists this clonotype with a few counts. This rearrangement joins TRBV12-3 or TRBV12-4 to TRBJ1-1, with D unclear. V lost 7 bases and J lost 3, with 12 bases in between. The CDR3 totals 13 residues. This chain's CDR3 is CASNTPDDTEAFF. The CDR3 bases are TGTGCCAGCAACACTCCCGACGACACTGAAGCTTTCTTT.

The rearrangement joins TRBV7-2 to TRBJ2-2, with TRBD1 identical over 7 bases. The CDR3 extends over 15 amino acids. With V trimmed by 0 bases and J by 7 bases, 5 bases remained unmatched. Germline CDR1 SGHTA, CDR2 FQGNSA. DNA of the CDR3: TGTGCCAGCAGCTTAGCACAGGGGTATGGCGGGGAGCTGTTTTTT. Residues: CASSLAQGYGGELFF.

In its sample, this clonotype was seen a few times. This chain connects TRBV15 to TRBJ2-3, with no clear D. Trimming removed 0 bases from V and 4 bases from J, with 5 bases in between. Germline V gene lookup returns CDR1 LNHNV and CDR2 YYDKDF (reference sequence). CDR3 size: 13 residues. The CDR3 nucleotides are TGTGCCACCAGCAGAGATTCACCAGATACGCAGTATTTT. It yields the protein CATSRDSPDTQYF.

This clonotype was observed a few times. This chain uses TRBV10-3 with TRBJ1-1; D remains ambiguous. The CDR3 spans 11 residues. Deletions cut 0 bases from V and 5 bases from J, with 1 base between. Germline loops: CDR1 ENHRY, CDR2 SYGVKD. This CDR3 is CAISESTEAFF. For the CDR3, the DNA is TGTGCCATCAGTGAGTCGACTGAAGCTTTCTTT.

V gene TRBV6-1 combines with J gene TRBJ2-7, with 11 bases identical to TRBD1. The CDR3 has 15 residues. Trimming took 4 bases from V and 6 from J; bases not matched to a gene: 8. Germline V gives CDR1 MNHNS, CDR2 SASEGT. The CDR3 sequence: CASSGDRGSSSEQYF. The CDR3 DNA is TGTGCCAGCAGTGGGGACAGGGGGAGTTCAAGCGAGCAGTACTTC.

In its sample, this clonotype was seen a few times. The V gene is TRBV28, the J gene TRBJ2-3; D gene unclear. Trimming shortened V by 3 bases and J by 0 bases, and 10 bases separated the two germline ends. Germline CDR1 MDHEN, CDR2 SYDVKM. This CDR3 has 15 residues. Here the CDR3 DNA reads TGTGCCAGCAGTTTTGGGGAAACTAGCACAGATACGCAGTATTTT. Translated: CASSFGETSTDTQYF.

This clonotype was observed a few times. This chain joins TRBV5-1 and TRBJ2-4, with D possibly being TRBD1 (5 bases). The ends were cut back, 0 bases at V and 6 bases at J, with 10 bases in the middle. The CDR3 spans 14 residues. CDR1 is SGHRS, CDR2 YFSETQ, per germline. CDR3 in amino acids: CASSLGQSANIQYF. DNA for the CDR3: TGCGCCAGCAGCTTGGGACAGTCAGCAAACATTCAGTACTTC. Combining the CDR3 with reference TRBV5-1 and TRBJ2-4 gives the whole variable domain KAGVTQTPRYLIKTRGQQVTLSCSPISGHRSVSWYQQTPGQGLQFLFEYFSETQRNKGNFPGRFSGRQFSNSRSEMNVSTLELGDSALYLCASSLGQSANIQYFGAGTRLSVL.

This clonotype was observed a few times. Here the CDR3 reads CASSLVPGGSSYEQYF. The CDR3 DNA follows: TGTGCCAGCAGCTTGGTCCCGGGCGGGAGCTCCTACGAGCAGTACTTC. The J gene is TRBJ2-7, the V gene TRBV7-9; 7 bases match TRBD2. The CDR3 spans 16 residues. CDR1 is SEHNR and CDR2 is FQNEAQ in the germline V gene (reference sequence). V shed 3 bases, J shed 0 bases, and the junction held 8 bases outside the gene matches.

The V and J genes are TRBV24-1 and TRBJ2-1, with 11 bases lining up with TRBD2. The ends lost 4 bases at V and 7 bases at J; junction bases unmatched: 8. CDR1 is KGHDR, CDR2 SFDVKD, per germline. The CDR3 totals 16 residues. CDR3 in amino acids: CATSDPTSGSLNEQFF. In DNA, the CDR3 is TGTGCCACCAGTGACCCCACTAGCGGGAGTTTAAATGAGCAGTTCTTC.

The sample holds many counts of this clonotype. This chain's CDR3 is CASSSGGGYYQPQHF. The CDR3 region has the DNA TGTGCCAGCAGTTCAGGGGGCGGGTACTATCAGCCCCAGCATTTT. The genes are TRBV12-3 or TRBV12-4 and TRBJ1-5, with TRBD1 matching over 8 bases. The CDR3 is 15 amino acids. Losses at the gene ends were 4 bases for V and 5 bases for J; bases not matched to a gene: 7.

This clonotype has at least ten counts. The rearrangement links TRBV7-2 to TRBJ2-7; 12 nucleotides agree with TRBD2. Germline V CDR1 and CDR2: SGHTA, FQGNSA. The CDR3 contains 16 residues. The trim removed 5 bases at V and 2 bases at J, leaving 7 bases unmatched. This chain's CDR3 is CASSQASGRATYEQYF. The DNA for the CDR3 is TGTGCCAGCAGCCAAGCTAGCGGGAGGGCCACCTACGAGCAGTACTTC.

Only a few counts were recorded for this clonotype. V usage is TRBV7-9 and J usage is TRBJ2-7, with D possibly TRBD2 on 6 matching bases. This CDR3 comprises 14 residues. CDR1 and CDR2 from the germline V gene are SEHNR and FQNEAQ (reference sequence). V lost 6 bases and J 2 bases, leaving 14 bases between the germline ends. CDR3 in amino acids: CASRGGRSPYEQYF. CDR3 bases: TGTGCCAGCAGGGGAGGCCGCTCCCCCTACGAGCAGTACTTC.

This sequence joins TRBV12-3 or TRBV12-4 and TRBJ1-2; TRBD1 is a possible D gene (5 bases). The V gene lost 2 bases and the J gene lost 13 bases, with 14 bases spanning the gap. The CDR3 is 12 residues long. The CDR3, as DNA: TGTGCCAGCAGTTTATCGGCAGGGTCGGTCACCTTC. This sequence encodes CASSLSAGSVTF.

J is TRBJ2-1 and V is TRBV3-1, with D possibly matching TRBD2 (5 bases). This CDR3 is 17 amino acids long. V lost 4 bases and J lost 7, with 23 bases in between. The germline gives CDR1 LGHDT, CDR2 YNNKEL (reference sequence). CDR3 amino acids: CASSLARLRAAGNEQFF. As DNA, the CDR3 is TGTGCCAGCAGCCTCGCCCGGTTGCGAGCGGCCGGGAATGAGCAGTTCTTC.

This clonotype showed up just a few times. The chain has TRBV7-2 and TRBJ2-1; 13 positions agree with TRBD2. J lost 6 bases, V lost 1 base, and 3 bases had no gene match. This CDR3 contains 16 residues. The germline CDR1 and CDR2 sequences are SGHTA and FQGNSA. The CDR3 spells CASSLGTSGGFNEQFF. In DNA, the CDR3 is TGTGCCAGCAGCTTAGGGACTAGCGGGGGTTTCAATGAGCAGTTCTTC.

This clonotype showed up many times. The V gene is TRBV7-8, the J gene TRBJ2-2; 7 bases match TRBD1. Germline lookup yields CDR1 SGHVS and CDR2 FQNEAQ. Germline trimming cut 6 bases from V and 1 base from J; bases unmatched to any gene: 5. The CDR3 contains 15 residues. The CDR3 reads CASRQTGLNTGELFF. In DNA, the CDR3 is TGTGCCAGCAGGCAGACAGGGCTGAACACCGGGGAGCTGTTTTTT.

This clonotype was seen ten or more times. This chain connects TRBV7-9 to TRBJ2-5; 9 bases match TRBD2. Germline lookup yields CDR1 SEHNR and CDR2 FQNEAQ (reference sequence). The trim removed 8 bases at V and 0 bases at J, leaving 10 bases unmatched. This CDR3 is 16 amino acids long. The CDR3 nucleotides read TGTGCCAGCGATAGAATAGCGGGGGCCGACCAAGAGACCCAGTACTTC. It codes for CASDRIAGADQETQYF.

The rearrangement uses TRBV29-1 and TRBJ1-2; tentatively, D is TRBD1 (5 bases). The CDR3 is made up of 15 amino acids. The V gene lost 4 bases and the J gene lost 0 bases, with 15 bases spanning the gap. Germline assignment: CDR1 SQVTM and CDR2 ANQGSEA. The CDR3 sequence: CSVGGAGFANYGYTF. The CDR3, as DNA: TGCAGCGTTGGGGGCGCGGGCTTCGCTAACTATGGCTACACCTTC.